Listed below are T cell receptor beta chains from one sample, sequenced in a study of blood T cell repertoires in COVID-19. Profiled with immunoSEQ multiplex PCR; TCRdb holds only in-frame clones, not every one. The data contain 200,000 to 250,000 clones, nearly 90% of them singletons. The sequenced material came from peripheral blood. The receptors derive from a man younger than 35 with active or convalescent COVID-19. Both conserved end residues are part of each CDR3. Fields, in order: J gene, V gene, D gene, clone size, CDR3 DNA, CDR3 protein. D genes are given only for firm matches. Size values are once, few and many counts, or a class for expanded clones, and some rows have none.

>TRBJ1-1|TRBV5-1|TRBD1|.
TGCGCCAGCAGCTTGGTAACGGGACAGGGCCCTAAAGCTTTCTTT
CASSLVTGQGPKAFF
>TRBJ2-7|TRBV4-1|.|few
TGCGCCAGCAGCCAAGTGGAGGGAACCTACGAGCAGTACTTC
CASSQVEGTYEQYF
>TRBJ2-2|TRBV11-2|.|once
TGTGCCAGCAGCTTAGTGAGGGTCGGGGAGCTGTTTTTT
CASSLVRVGELFF
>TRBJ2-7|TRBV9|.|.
TGTGCCAGCAGCGTAGATCCCCTCCACGAGCAGTACTTC
CASSVDPLHEQYF
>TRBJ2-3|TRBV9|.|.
TGTGCCAGCAGCGTAGGCGACTTCTACACAGATACGCAGTATTTT
CASSVGDFYTDTQYF
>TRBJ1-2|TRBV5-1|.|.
TGCGCCAGCAGCTTGGACAGAAATTATGGCTACACCTTC
CASSLDRNYGYTF
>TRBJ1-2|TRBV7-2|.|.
TGTGCCAGCAGCGCGCCAGGGGAGTATGGCTACACCTTC
CASSAPGEYGYTF
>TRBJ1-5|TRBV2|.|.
TGTGCCAGCAGTGAGCCCCGGGACAAGGCCCGTGGACGAACGCCCCAGCATTTT
CASSEPRDKARGRTPQHF
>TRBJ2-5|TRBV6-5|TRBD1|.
TGTGCCAGCAGTTACTCGGGGACAGTCCAAGAGACCCAGTACTTC
CASSYSGTVQETQYF
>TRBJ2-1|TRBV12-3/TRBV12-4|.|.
TGTGCCAGCAGTTTATCGGGCAATGAGCAGTTCTTC
CASSLSGNEQFF
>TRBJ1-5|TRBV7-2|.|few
TGTGCCAGCAGCTTAGGGCGACCCGGAGGGACTCAGCCCCAGCATTTT
CASSLGRPGGTQPQHF
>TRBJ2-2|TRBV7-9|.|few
TGTGCCAGCAGCTGGGGGGACAGGAACACCGGGGAGCTGTTTTTT
CASSWGDRNTGELFF
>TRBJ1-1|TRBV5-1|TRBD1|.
TGCGCCAGCAGCTTGGGTACAGGGGGTCTAGGGAACACTGAAGCTTTCTTT
CASSLGTGGLGNTEAFF
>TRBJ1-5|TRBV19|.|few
TGTGCCAGTAGTATTGGGCAGGGCAATCAGCCCCAGCATTTT
CASSIGQGNQPQHF
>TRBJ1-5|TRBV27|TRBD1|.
TGTGCCAGCAGTCCCGGGACAGCTTATAGCAATCAGCCCCAGCATTTT
CASSPGTAYSNQPQHF